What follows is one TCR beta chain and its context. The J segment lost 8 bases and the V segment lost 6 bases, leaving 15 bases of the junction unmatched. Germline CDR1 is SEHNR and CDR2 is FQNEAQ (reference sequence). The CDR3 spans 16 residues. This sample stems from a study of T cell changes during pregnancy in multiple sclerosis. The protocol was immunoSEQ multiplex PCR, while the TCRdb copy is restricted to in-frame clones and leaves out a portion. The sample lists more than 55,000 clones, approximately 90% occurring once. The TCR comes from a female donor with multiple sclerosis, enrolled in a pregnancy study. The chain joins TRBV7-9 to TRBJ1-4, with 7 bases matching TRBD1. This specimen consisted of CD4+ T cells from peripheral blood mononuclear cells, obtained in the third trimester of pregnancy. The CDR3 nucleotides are TGTGCCAGCAGAGTCAGCTTCGGGACAGCGGACGAAAAACTGTTTTTT. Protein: CASRVSFGTADEKLFF.